This T cell receptor (beta chain) came from a study of shared T cell receptors in the human thymus. V was pared by 4 bases and J by 3 bases, with 20 bases between. This CDR3 region has 16 residues. Germline V gene lookup returns CDR1 SGHTS and CDR2 YDEGEE. Only in-frame clones appear in the TCRdb table, and some are missing; sequencing was by immunoSEQ multiplex PCR. The sample records hundreds of thousands of clones, approximately 90% being singletons. These data were also filed under a second study, of human thymus T cells. That source reports: Donation was from healthy Finnish infants who were having corrective surgery that addressed congenital heart defects. What appeared biased in thymic and blood repertoires was the usage of V and J genes. Unrelated individuals had highly overlapping thymic repertoires, as reported in related research.

V gene TRBV5-8 combines with J gene TRBJ2-7; TRBD1 is a possible D gene (5 bases). The sample taken for sequencing was thymocytes. The sequence was collected from a boy younger than two with a congenital heart defect. The CDR3 DNA follows: TGTGCCAGCAGCCCGACAGTGCCGTTCGTAGGCTACGAGCAGTACTTC. This codes for CASSPTVPFVGYEQYF.